This T cell receptor (beta chain) came from a study of T cell repertoires in cytomegalovirus infection. Whole-study context: CMV infection plus the matching HLA type was flagged by public TCR beta signatures. Study observations and caveats: Pooled public TCR beta family frequency picked out CMV carriers with the relevant HLA. CMV-specific HLA-C-restricted TCR beta clonotypes dominated the ex vivo response.

The CDR3 loop spans 14 amino acids. Germline values: CDR1 SNHLY, CDR2 FYNNEI. J gave up 6 bases and V 3 bases, and 3 bases lay outside the gene matches. In the case of this clonotype: Its antigen is unknown.

TCRdb independently ran MiXCR on the reads; one entry per CDR3 protein. The table has 350,000 to 400,000 distinct CDR3 sequences, about 35% seen once. The chain uses TRBV2 and TRBJ2-1; TRBD2 agrees at 9 bases. The sequencing here drew on cultured PBMCs, taken from culture after CMV antigen stimulation. The TCR sequence derives from a human donor in good health (CMV status not recorded). Some clones in this sample may be carry-over from other donors' samples. The CDR3 here is CASSEGSGSNEQFF. The DNA of the CDR3 is TGTGCCAGCAGTGAGGGTAGCGGGAGCAATGAGCAGTTCTTC.